In this sample, the clone carrying this T cell receptor beta chain turned up a few times. Its target is unknown. The sample is drawn from a study of T-cell memory formation after mild COVID-19. With constant-segment primers, 5'RACE yielded cDNA libraries of TCR alpha and TCR beta that carried sample barcodes and UMIs. TCRdb re-analysed the 5' RACE reads in MiXCR, keeping a single row per CDR3 protein. The sample carries 200,000 to 300,000 distinct CDR3 sequences, 8% to 10% recorded once. Study results and limitations: Day 37-peaking second-wave clones had unconfirmed SARS-CoV-2 specificity. Later expanders leaned CD4+, whereas day 15 to 85 contracting clones were balanced CD4/CD8.

V gave up 5 bases and J gave up 6 bases; unmatched junction bases: 11. Germline V CDR1 and CDR2: SGHTA, FQGTGA. This CDR3 region has 16 residues. The receptor's source is a man aged 18-30 years who had mild COVID-19 (a few samples of this study predate the infection). Cell type and time point are not known. The sequencing sample was made of PBMCs or a T cell subset sorted from them (not recorded which). This sequence joins TRBV7-3 and TRBJ2-3; 10 bases match TRBD1. The CDR3 region has the DNA TGTGCCAGCAGCCTCGCCCCGGGACAGGGGACGGATACGCAGTATTTT. Its translation: CASSLAPGQGTDTQYF.